This TCR beta chain appears in the sequencing data of a study of early T cells in non-severe SARS-CoV-2 infection. The CDR3 contains 15 residues. V shed 5 bases and J 4 bases; nucleotides not matched to a gene: 9. From germline, CDR1 is LNHNV and CDR2 YYDKDF (reference sequence). As for this clonotype: Its antigen is as yet unknown.

Individually, cDNA molecules had unique molecular identifiers attached to them. TCRdb re-derived calls from the 5' RACE reads in MiXCR, one entry per CDR3 protein. The table shows about 77,000 distinct CDR3 sequences, with roughly 16% occurring only once. General study points: VDJdb-based annotation leaned toward anti-spike CD8 responses and missed private and CD4 specificities.

Sequences were obtained from whole blood. The receptor's source is an adult who was a healthcare worker with PCR-confirmed SARS-CoV-2 infection or an uninfected control (not recorded which). The J gene is TRBJ2-3, the V gene TRBV15, with 7 bases identical to TRBD1. The CDR3 DNA is TGTGCCACCAGCCAGAACAGGGGAGTCGCAGATACGCAGTATTTT. As protein: CATSQNRGVADTQYF. Complete variable domain (other parts from reference TRBV15 and TRBJ2-3): DAMVIQNPRYQVTQFGKPVTLSCSQTLNHNVMYWYQQKSSQAPKLLFHYYDKDFNNEADTPDNFQSRRPNTSFCFLDIRSPGLGDTAMYLCATSQNRGVADTQYFGPGTRLTVL.